A selection of T cell receptor beta chains follows, all from one sample in a study of T cell repertoires in cytomegalovirus infection. TCRdb fed the reads into MiXCR, producing one record per CDR3 protein. The sample carries 100,000 to 150,000 distinct CDR3 sequences, more than 25% recorded once. Their antigen targets remain unknown. This specimen consisted of CD8+ T cells from cultured PBMCs, obtained from culture after CMV antigen stimulation. These receptor sequences come from a human donor in good health (CMV status not recorded). Some clones in this sample may be carry-over from other donors' samples. The CDR3 runs from the conserved cysteine through the conserved F or W. The order of the fields is V gene, clone size, J gene, D gene, CDR3 DNA, CDR3 protein. The D gene is left open where the match is weak. Clone sizes are given selectively: once, few, many, or a class where the clone is expanded.

TRBV18	few	TRBJ2-5	NA	TGTGCCAGCTCCCAAGGCGCGGAGGAGACCCAGTACTTC	CASSQGAEETQYF
TRBV6-5	NA	TRBJ2-3	NA	TGTGCCAGCAGTCCCAGATGGGTTTGGGGCACAGATACGCAGTATTTT	CASSPRWVWGTDTQYF
TRBV7-9	many	TRBJ2-7	TRBD2	TGTGCCAGCAGTTTAGCGGGGAGCCATGAGCAGTACTTC	CASSLAGSHEQYF
TRBV7-2	many	TRBJ2-7	TRBD1	TGTGCCAGCAGCTTGGGACAGGGGTTAAGCTCCTACGAGCAGTACTTC	CASSLGQGLSSYEQYF
TRBV7-2	NA	TRBJ2-4	NA	TGTGCCAGCAGCTTACTCGGTCGCTTTTATGGGGGGAAAAACATTCAGTACTTC	CASSLLGRFYGGKNIQYF
TRBV13	NA	TRBJ2-1	NA	TGTGCCAGCAGCTCAAATTCCCCGGACACGAGCTCCTACAATGAGCAGTTCTTC	CASSSNSPDTSSYNEQFF
TRBV19	NA	TRBJ1-5	NA	TGTGCCAGTGCCGAATATAGCAATCAGCCCCAGCATTTT	CASAEYSNQPQHF
TRBV28	NA	TRBJ1-5	NA	TGTGCCAGCAGTCCCCCGGATCAGCCCCAGCATTTT	CASSPPDQPQHF
TRBV6-2/TRBV6-3	few	TRBJ2-1	TRBD2	TGTGCCAGCAGTGTTAGCGGGGGGCCGGGCAATGAGCAGTTCTTC	CASSVSGGPGNEQFF
TRBV2	NA	TRBJ2-5	TRBD1	TGTGCCAGCAGTGAAGGGGACAGATCTGAGACCCAGTACTTC	CASSEGDRSETQYF
TRBV7-2	many	TRBJ2-3	TRBD1	TGTGCCAGCAGCTTAGTACAGGGGACAGATACGCAGTATTTT	CASSLVQGTDTQYF
TRBV7-2	many	TRBJ1-5	NA	TGTGCCAGCAGCTTCGGTGACAATCAGCCCCAGCATTTT	CASSFGDNQPQHF
TRBV3-1	NA	TRBJ2-1	TRBD1	TGTGCCAGCAGACAGGGGTTATACAATGAGCAGTTCTTC	CASRQGLYNEQFF
TRBV2	NA	TRBJ2-1	TRBD1	TGTGCCGGCAGGGGACAGTACAATGAGCAGTTCTTC	CAGRGQYNEQFF
TRBV25-1	NA	TRBJ2-5	TRBD1	TGTGCCAGCAGTGTGGGACAGGGCGGACGAGAGACCCAGTACTTC	CASSVGQGGRETQYF
TRBV7-6	many	TRBJ1-1	NA	TGTGCCAGCAGCCCAGGACAAATGAACACTGAAGCTTTCTTT	CASSPGQMNTEAFF
TRBV7-3	NA	TRBJ2-7	NA	TGTGCCAGCAGCCCCCGGAGCGGAGCCTACGAGCAGTACTTC	CASSPRSGAYEQYF
TRBV11-2	NA	TRBJ2-5	TRBD2	TGTGCCAGCAGCCCTCTGGGGGGGCAAGAGACCCAGTACTTC	CASSPLGGQETQYF
TRBV28	NA	TRBJ1-5	NA	TGTGCCAGCAGTCCAGATTATAGCAATCAGCCCCAGCATTTT	CASSPDYSNQPQHF
TRBV2	many	TRBJ2-7	TRBD1	TGTGCCAGCATTCCAGGGGGACAGTCCTACGAGCAGTACTTC	CASIPGGQSYEQYF
TRBV9	few	TRBJ1-2	NA	TGTGCCAGCAGCGAGGCCCCCGTCCCTAGCTATGGCTACACCTTC	CASSEAPVPSYGYTF
TRBV4-1	NA	TRBJ2-7	NA	TGCGCCAGCAGCCCTTCTTTTCGGGGCTACGAGCAGTACTTC	CASSPSFRGYEQYF
TRBV27	NA	TRBJ1-1	TRBD1	TGTGCCAGCAGTTTAAGTGGGCAGGGGGCGCGAATCACTGAAGCTTTCTTT	CASSLSGQGARITEAFF
TRBV12-3/TRBV12-4	many	TRBJ1-3	NA	TGTGCCAGCAGTTGGTTAAGGACAGCCAACTCTGGAAACACCATATATTTT	CASSWLRTANSGNTIYF
TRBV6-2/TRBV6-3	NA	TRBJ1-4	NA	TGTGCCAGCAGAATCGACATTTCAACTAATGAAAAACTGTTTTTT	CASRIDISTNEKLFF
TRBV6-8	NA	TRBJ1-2	NA	TGTGCCAGCAGTGGTTTTGGCTACACCTTC	CASSGFGYTF
TRBV13	NA	TRBJ1-6	NA	TGTGCCAGCAGCACCCTTGGGACCCTTATAAATTCACCCCTCCACTTT	CASSTLGTLINSPLHF
TRBV24-1	NA	TRBJ2-7	NA	TGTGCCACCAGTTCTAGCGCCGCCTACGAGCAGTACTTC	CATSSSAAYEQYF
TRBV7-9	NA	TRBJ1-2	TRBD1	TGTGCCAGCAGCTCCATTTCCGGGACAGGGGGAGGTTATGGCTACACCTTC	CASSSISGTGGGYGYTF
TRBV4-1	NA	TRBJ1-2	TRBD1	TGCGCCAGCAGCCAACCCGGGACAGGAGATGGCTACACCTTC	CASSQPGTGDGYTF
TRBV7-9	NA	TRBJ2-5	NA	TGTGCCAGCAAGGCAGTCAGGGGGGCGAGCCAAGAGACCCAGTACTTC	CASKAVRGASQETQYF
TRBV29-1	once	TRBJ2-1	TRBD1	TGCAGCGTCCCGGGACAGGGATCGGTAAGGGCGTTCTTC	CSVPGQGSVRAFF
TRBV7-2	many	TRBJ2-5	TRBD2	TGTGCCAGCAGCGTGACTAGCGGGGGGGTCGAATGGTACTTC	CASSVTSGGVEWYF
TRBV5-5	few	TRBJ2-3	NA	TGTGCCAGCAGCCACACAGATACGCAGTATTTT	CASSHTDTQYF
TRBV6-5	NA	TRBJ2-2	TRBD1	TGTGCCAGCAGAGGAGACAGGGGTTGGACCGGGGAGCTGTTTTTT	CASRGDRGWTGELFF
TRBV29-1	NA	TRBJ1-1	NA	TGCAGCGCAATCGGAGGAGGGGGCACTGAAGCTTTCTTT	CSAIGGGGTEAFF
TRBV7-9	NA	TRBJ2-5	TRBD1	TGTGCCAGCAGCGCCAGGGGAGACAGGGGGCAAGAGACCCAGTACTTC	CASSARGDRGQETQYF
TRBV9	NA	TRBJ2-3	NA	TGTGCCAGCAGACCTGCCGCTGGGGCCACTAGCACAGATACGCAGTATTTT	CASRPAAGATSTDTQYF
TRBV6-8	NA	TRBJ2-5	NA	TGTGCCAGCAGTTACGCTGGGGGACAAGAGACCCAGTACTTC	CASSYAGGQETQYF
TRBV7-6	many	TRBJ1-5	TRBD1	TGTGCCAGCAGCCCCTTTCAGGCAGGGGGCCATCAGCCCCAGCATTTT	CASSPFQAGGHQPQHF
TRBV2	NA	TRBJ1-1	NA	TGTGCCAGCAGTGAAATTTGGGTGATGAACACTGAAGCTTTCTTT	CASSEIWVMNTEAFF
TRBV10-3	few	TRBJ2-7	NA	TGTGCCATCAGTGAGTCCATTCTCTACGAGCAGTACTTC	CAISESILYEQYF
TRBV7-6	few	TRBJ1-3	NA	TGTGCCAGCAGCTTAGATCTTTCTCCGGGAAACACCATATATTTT	CASSLDLSPGNTIYF
TRBV28	once	TRBJ1-3	NA	TGTGCCAGCCGCGGAAACTCTGGAAACACCATATATTTT	CASRGNSGNTIYF
TRBV7-6	many	TRBJ2-1	TRBD1	TGTGCCAGCAGCCCCTACTCCCGGGACAGGGGGTGGAATGAGCAGTTCTTC	CASSPYSRDRGWNEQFF
TRBV27	many	TRBJ1-5	NA	TGTGCCAGCAGCCTCCAGGGTAACAGCAATCAGCCCCAGCATTTT	CASSLQGNSNQPQHF
TRBV7-8	few	TRBJ1-4	NA	TGTGCCAGCAGGGCAGGGCGGAGGGCTAATGAAAAACTGTTTTTT	CASRAGRRANEKLFF
TRBV5-6	few	TRBJ2-2	NA	TGTGCCAGCAGCTTGGCCCTGCGGGGGAACACCGGGGAGCTGTTTTTT	CASSLALRGNTGELFF
TRBV7-6	few	TRBJ1-4	NA	TGTGCCAGCAGCTTTCTGCATGGTCCCGCAACTAATGAAAAACTGTTTTTT	CASSFLHGPATNEKLFF
TRBV10-3	once	TRBJ1-5	NA	TGTGCCATCAGTGAGTCTACTACAGGGACTCAGCCCCAGCATTTT	CAISESTTGTQPQHF
TRBV6-6	few	TRBJ2-7	NA	TGTGCCAGCAGGGTCCTGCGTCAGGGGGACTCCGAGCAGTACTTC	CASRVLRQGDSEQYF
TRBV27	NA	TRBJ1-2	TRBD1	TGTGCCAGCAGTCCGATAGGGACAGTAAACTATGGCTACACCTTC	CASSPIGTVNYGYTF
TRBV7-8	many	TRBJ1-4	TRBD1	TGTGCCAGCAGCTCTGGGACAGAACCGATCAAACTGTTTTTT	CASSSGTEPIKLFF
TRBV7-2	many	TRBJ2-5	TRBD2	TGTGCCAGCAGCTTAAATTTAGCGGGGGGGCAAGAGACCCAGTACTTC	CASSLNLAGGQETQYF
TRBV12-3/TRBV12-4	NA	TRBJ2-5	TRBD2	TGTGCCAGCAGTTTAGCACTAGCGGGCCAAGAGACCCAGTACTTC	CASSLALAGQETQYF